These 6 T cell receptor beta chains were all obtained from the same sample, sequenced in a study of technical replicates of blood from several donors. Repertoires were generated with immunoSEQ multiplex PCR, while TCRdb's copy carries only in-frame clones and drops some. The sample shows roughly 59,000 clones, 86% of them seen only once. Sequenced material: PBMCs. The receptor set was obtained from a human donor in good health. Some clones in this sample may be carry-over from other donors' samples.

The chain couples TRBV10-3 to TRBJ1-5; no reliable D call. Germline CDR1 reads ENHRY; CDR2 reads SYGVKD. The length of the CDR3 is 16 residues. V lost 0 bases, J lost 3 bases, and 12 bases lay in between. CDR3 coding DNA: TGTGCCATCAGTGAGTCTCGAGGGTTGGCCAATCAGCCCCAGCATTTT. This translates into CAISESRGLANQPQHF.

J is TRBJ2-6 and V is TRBV5-1; 7 nucleotides agree with TRBD1. The V gene end was trimmed by 2 bases and the J gene end by 7 bases; junction bases not matched to a gene: 3. The CDR3 has 14 amino acids. Germline CDR1 SGHRS, CDR2 YFSETQ. The CDR3 region is CASSFTGVANVLTF. The CDR3 DNA is TGCGCCAGCAGCTTTACAGGGGTCGCCAACGTCCTGACTTTC. Combining the CDR3 with reference TRBV5-1 and TRBJ2-6 gives the whole variable domain KAGVTQTPRYLIKTRGQQVTLSCSPISGHRSVSWYQQTPGQGLQFLFEYFSETQRNKGNFPGRFSGRQFSNSRSEMNVSTLELGDSALYLCASSFTGVANVLTFGAGSRLTVL.

The V call is TRBV5-1, the J call TRBJ2-3; D unresolved. CDR1 and CDR2 from the germline V gene are SGHRS and YFSETQ. The CDR3 loop spans 12 amino acids. V shed 4 bases and J shed 2 bases, with 5 bases lying between them. The CDR3 is CASSLNTDTQYF. CDR3 DNA sequence: TGCGCCAGCAGCCTAAACACAGATACGCAGTATTTT.

The V and J genes are TRBV19 and TRBJ1-1; D gene ambiguous. V was trimmed by 4 bases and J by 3 bases, leaving 12 bases between them. The CDR3 sequence is 14 residues long. In germline, CDR1 is LNHDA, CDR2 SQIVND (reference sequence). The CDR3 reads CASSSFSGYTEAFF. CDR3 bases: TGTGCCAGTAGTAGTTTTTCAGGTTACACTGAAGCTTTCTTT.

This chain joins TRBV7-3 and TRBJ2-7, with D perhaps TRBD1 (7 bases). The CDR3 has 15 amino acids. Trimming removed 6 bases at V and 1 base at J, with 16 bases between. Germline lookup yields CDR1 SGHTA and CDR2 FQGTGA. The CDR3 spells CASSLQGGLSYEQYF. The CDR3 DNA reads as TGTGCCAGCAGTTTGCAGGGGGGCCTTTCCTACGAGCAGTACTTC.

The J gene is TRBJ2-3, the V gene TRBV13, with D tentatively TRBD2 (6 bases). The V gene's germline CDR1 is PRHDT and CDR2 FYEKMQ (reference sequence). The CDR3 has 16 amino acids. V lost 5 bases to trimming and J lost 3 bases, with 18 bases between them. In nucleotides, the CDR3 is TGTGCCAGCAGCGAGGGGAGGAGCTTGAGGACAGATACGCAGTATTTT. Amino acid sequence: CASSEGRSLRTDTQYF.